Following are 23 T cell receptor beta chains from one sample sequenced in a study of OX40 agonist ivuxolimab in advanced cancers. Profiled with immunoSEQ multiplex PCR; TCRdb holds only in-frame clones, not every one. The repertoire has just over 90,000 clones, roughly 94% of them found once; the top ten carry 2% to 3%. Material: CD4+ or CD8+ T cells sorted from blood, obtained in a trial of the OX40 agonist ivuxolimab. The receptors stem from an adult with an advanced solid tumor such as melanoma, head and neck, liver or kidney cancer.

V and J are TRBV6-5 and TRBJ1-4, with 8 nucleotides matching TRBD1. The CDR3 is 15 amino acids. The J segment lost 5 bases and the V segment lost 6 bases, leaving 8 bases of the junction unmatched. The germline V gene encodes CDR1 MNHEY and CDR2 SVGAGI. CDR3 region: CASSPDYRGNEKLFF. The CDR3 DNA reads as TGTGCCAGCAGCCCCGACTACAGGGGGAATGAAAAACTGTTTTTT.

The chain combines TRBV5-1 with TRBJ2-3; no reliable D call. From germline, CDR1 is SGHRS and CDR2 YFSETQ. There are 17 residues in the CDR3. V gave up 4 bases and J gave up 2 bases, with 20 bases separating them. The CDR3 region is CASSPGVGGVNTDTQYF. The DNA for the CDR3 is TGCGCCAGCAGCCCCGGAGTCGGCGGAGTGAACACAGATACGCAGTATTTT.

V and J are TRBV13 and TRBJ1-2; D may be TRBD1 (6 bases). V was pared by 3 bases and J by 0 bases, with 11 bases between. Germline CDR1 and CDR2: PRHDT and FYEKMQ (reference sequence). CDR3 length equals 15 residues. CDR3 sequence: CASSFRQVANYGYTF. CDR3 nucleotide sequence: TGTGCCAGCAGCTTTCGACAGGTCGCTAACTATGGCTACACCTTC.

The V call is TRBV7-8, the J call TRBJ2-1, with a weak D call TRBD1 (6 bases). The CDR3 runs 17 residues. Trimming removed 5 bases at V and 0 bases at J, with 17 bases between. Germline CDR1 and CDR2: SGHVS and FQNEAQ. In nucleotides, the CDR3 is TGTGCCAGCAGCCCCTATACCGGGACAACCTCCTACAATGAGCAGTTCTTC. The encoded protein is CASSPYTGTTSYNEQFF.

This chain connects TRBV28 to TRBJ2-5; the match to TRBD1 covers 9 bases. The CDR3 is 19 amino acids. Germline CDR1 and CDR2: MDHEN and SYDVKM. Losses at the gene ends were 2 bases for V and 11 bases for J; bases not matched to a gene: 24. The CDR3: CASSLPQGAFPNPSREQYF. The CDR3 DNA follows: TGTGCCAGCAGTTTACCACAGGGGGCGTTTCCAAACCCTTCGCGGGAGCAGTACTTC.

Worth noting for this clone: The sample contains more than one DNA sequence encoding this CDR3. The V call is TRBV7-9, the J call TRBJ2-3; D ambiguous. Trimming stripped 5 bases from V and 4 bases from J, with 7 bases between. The CDR3 contains 12 residues. In germline, CDR1 is SEHNR, CDR2 FQNEAQ (reference sequence). The CDR3, as DNA: TGTGCCAGCAGCCTAAACTCAGATACGCAGTATTTT. It specifies CASSLNSDTQYF.

The chain is built from TRBV4-1 and TRBJ2-7; 8 positions match TRBD1. The CDR3 sequence is 15 residues long. With V trimmed by 0 bases and J by 1 base, 2 bases remained unmatched. Germline lookup yields CDR1 MGHRA and CDR2 YSYEKL. CDR3 amino acids: CASSQDDRGSYEQYF. The CDR3 DNA is TGCGCCAGCAGCCAAGATGACAGGGGATCCTACGAGCAGTACTTC.

V is TRBV5-8 and J is TRBJ2-1; the D gene is possibly TRBD2 (6 bases). V lost 4 bases to trimming and J lost 8 bases, with 19 bases between them. Germline loops: CDR1 SGHTS, CDR2 YDEGEE. CDR3 length: 15 amino acids. The CDR3 here is CASSSGLSPRYEQFF. The CDR3 DNA is TGTGCCAGCAGCAGCGGACTATCCCCACGATATGAGCAGTTCTTC.

This chain links TRBV27 with TRBJ2-7; perhaps TRBD2 as D (5 bases). This CDR3 has 14 amino acids. Germline lookup yields CDR1 MNHEY and CDR2 SMNVEV (reference sequence). With 9 bases removed from V and 2 bases from J, the gap between germline ends came to 17 bases. The CDR3, as DNA: TGTGCCAGTTCCCAGAGGGATACCCCCTACGAGCAGTACTTC. As protein: CASSQRDTPYEQYF.

The J gene is TRBJ2-3, the V gene TRBV5-1; D gene uncertain. V was trimmed by 6 bases and J by 3 bases, leaving 14 bases between them. The CDR3 totals 14 residues. CDR1 SGHRS and CDR2 YFSETQ come from the germline V gene. In DNA, the CDR3 is TGCGCCAGCACCCCGGGCCGCAGGACAGATACGCAGTATTTT. Its translation is CASTPGRRTDTQYF.

The chain employs TRBV27 and TRBJ2-1; D is uncertain. The V and J ends lost 3 bases and 2 bases respectively, with 14 bases between them. Germline CDR1 is MNHEY and CDR2 is SMNVEV (reference sequence). This CDR3 is 16 amino acids long. The CDR3 here is CASSFPSWTAYNEQFF. DNA for the CDR3: TGTGCCAGCAGTTTCCCTTCCTGGACGGCCTACAATGAGCAGTTCTTC.

The chain combines TRBV29-1 with TRBJ2-3, with unresolved D. Germline loops: CDR1 SQVTM, CDR2 ANQGSEA. Deletions cut 3 bases from V and 1 base from J, with 8 bases between. The CDR3 loop spans 13 amino acids. The CDR3: CSVELGRTDTQYF. The CDR3 DNA reads as TGCAGCGTTGAGTTAGGGCGCACAGATACGCAGTATTTT.

This chain connects TRBV29-1 to TRBJ2-1, with 16 bases that match TRBD2. The CDR3 runs 16 residues. The germline gives CDR1 SQVTM, CDR2 ANQGSEA. V trimming: 3 bases; J trimming: 5 bases; junction bases outside the gene matches: 4. The DNA for the CDR3 is TGCAGCGTTGAGGGACTAGCGGGGGGGCGCGACAATGAGCAGTTCTTC. The encoded protein is CSVEGLAGGRDNEQFF.

The chain has TRBV5-5 and TRBJ1-3; D unclear. V was shortened by 1 base and J by 0 bases, with 8 bases between the two germline ends. This CDR3 has 15 residues. In germline, CDR1 is SGHKS, CDR2 YYEKEE (reference sequence). In nucleotides, the CDR3 is TGTGCCAGCAGCTTGTCCGGCTCCTCTGGAAACACCATATATTTT. Its protein product is CASSLSGSSGNTIYF.

V gene TRBV6-5 combines with J gene TRBJ1-1, with TRBD1 matching 9 bases. CDR1 is MNHEY, CDR2 SVGAGI, per germline. The CDR3 spans 13 residues. The trim removed 5 bases at V and 7 bases at J, leaving 5 bases unmatched. The chain's CDR3 is CASSGGTGSEAFF. The CDR3 bases are TGTGCCAGCAGTGGGGGGACAGGGAGTGAAGCTTTCTTT.

V gene TRBV6-1 combines with J gene TRBJ2-7; TRBD2 matches at 8 bases. CDR3 length equals 13 residues. From germline, CDR1 is MNHNS and CDR2 SASEGT. The V segment lost 6 bases and the J segment 2 bases; nucleotides outside the gene matches: 3. CDR3: CASRGLGPYEQYF. The CDR3 DNA reads TGTGCCAGCAGGGGACTAGGGCCCTACGAGCAGTACTTC.

This chain links TRBV28 with TRBJ2-5; possibly TRBD2 for D (5 bases). Trimming took 6 bases from V and 2 from J, leaving 13 bases between them. The CDR3 consists of 14 residues. CDR1 is MDHEN, CDR2 SYDVKM, per germline. CDR3 sequence reads: CASSPSGFQETQYF. In nucleotides, the CDR3 is TGTGCCAGCAGCCCGTCGGGGTTTCAAGAGACCCAGTACTTC.

The chain combines TRBV7-9 with TRBJ2-2; D remains ambiguous. This CDR3 is built from 14 residues. Germline V CDR1 and CDR2: SEHNR, FQNEAQ (reference sequence). V gave up 6 bases and J gave up 1 base, with 9 bases separating them. The CDR3 nucleotides read TGTGCCAGCAGTATCTCGGAGAACACCGGGGAGCTGTTTTTT. Translated, it gives CASSISENTGELFF.

The chain links TRBV28 to TRBJ1-2; 8 nucleotides align to TRBD1. Germline CDR1 and CDR2: MDHEN and SYDVKM. Unmatched junction bases numbered 2, after V lost 8 bases and J lost 3 bases. The CDR3 consists of 12 residues. The DNA for the CDR3 is TGTGCCAGCGCAGGGGGCGACTATGGCTACACCTTC. It is translated as CASAGGDYGYTF.

This sequence joins TRBV21-1 and TRBJ1-6; the D call in the table, TRBD1, was not verified against the DNA. TRBV21-1 is a pseudogene locus. CDR3 length equals 17 residues. The CDR3 DNA is TGTGCCAGCAGAACCCGAAAAGGGGGAAGAAGTAGGTCACCCCTCCACTTT. Protein product: CASRTRKGGRSRSPLHF.

This chain uses TRBV13 with TRBJ2-1; no firm D call. Deletions cut 1 base from V and 10 bases from J, with 8 bases between. The germline V gene encodes CDR1 PRHDT and CDR2 FYEKMQ (reference sequence). The CDR3 covers 12 residues. DNA of the CDR3: TGTGCCAGCAGCTTAGAAGGTGGGGAGCAGTTCTTC. Protein: CASSLEGGEQFF.

The chain joins TRBV7-6 to TRBJ1-5; perhaps TRBD1 as D (6 bases). V was shortened by 3 bases and J by 1 base, with 7 bases between the two germline ends. Germline lookup yields CDR1 SGHVS and CDR2 FNYEAQ. This CDR3 region has 14 residues. CDR3 bases: TGTGCCAGCAGCTTGGGGGCGAGCAATCAGCCCCAGCATTTT. Translated: CASSLGASNQPQHF.

V is TRBV5-2 and J is TRBJ1-2. TRBV5-2 is a pseudogene. The CDR3 covers 12 residues. The chain's CDR3 is CASSLGGNGYTF. The CDR3 DNA reads as TGTGCCAGCAGCTTAGGAGGGAATGGCTACACCTTC.